The clone carrying this T cell receptor (beta chain) was counted many times. This CDR3 comprises 18 residues. Germline V CDR1 and CDR2: SEHNR, FQNEAQ (reference sequence). The V end was cut by 3 bases, the J end by 4 bases, with 22 bases between. The data belong to a study of prognosis after radiotherapy for stage I lung cancer. About the study: The biologically effective dose of the SBRT radiotherapy was at least 100 Gy, given over 3 to 5 fractions. No patient was treated with concurrent therapy while undergoing stereotactic body radiotherapy.

The TCR beta CDR3 region was amplified from genomic DNA, with two rounds of multiplex PCR being used for the amplification. Primers (each specific to one TRBV or TRBJ gene) were used in first-round PCR. TCRdb re-called the multiplex PCR reads with MiXCR, one entry per CDR3 protein. The sample shows 25,000 to 35,000 distinct CDR3 sequences, around 48% of them seen only once. The clonotype comes from a donor over 45 with non-small cell lung cancer. Sequences were derived from PBMCs, sampled before or after stereotactic body radiation therapy (not recorded which). The chain uses TRBV7-9 and TRBJ2-1; possibly TRBD1 or TRBD2 for D (5 bases each). Here the CDR3 reads CASSFTGDLIGAYNEQFF. The CDR3 region has the DNA TGTGCCAGCAGCTTCACCGGGGACCTCATCGGAGCTTACAATGAGCAGTTCTTC.